Below, 2 T cell receptor beta chains from the same sample are listed, as sequenced in a study of blood T cells in healthy people across ages. PCR was performed a second time for roughly 7 to 12 cycles using a sample-barcoded 5' primer and a J-beta primer mix. TCRdb independently ran MiXCR on the 5' RACE reads; one entry per CDR3 protein. The sample holds roughly 1,800,000 distinct CDR3 sequences; just under 50% are singletons and the top ten take roughly 2.1%. The sample consisted of blood. The receptor source for this set is a woman aged 40 to 50 in good health.

CDR3 amino acids: CASSSWGQGAVITDTQYF. CDR3 nucleotides: TGTGCCAGCAGTTCTTGGGGGCAGGGGGCAGTTATCACAGATACGCAGTATTTT. The chain couples TRBV12-3 or TRBV12-4 to TRBJ2-3; the match to TRBD1 covers 8 bases. The junction had 14 bases not matched to a gene; V was cut back by 4 bases and J by 2 bases. The CDR3 has 18 residues.

The rearrangement links TRBV12-3 or TRBV12-4 to TRBJ2-3; TRBD2 is a possible D gene (6 bases). The CDR3 totals 15 residues. The V end was cut by 3 bases, the J end by 3 bases, with 13 bases between. CDR3 coding DNA: TGTGCCAGCAGTTTCCCGGGGGTAGGGACAGATACGCAGTATTTT. This sequence encodes CASSFPGVGTDTQYF.